The T cell receptor beta chain described here comes from a study of blood T cells in healthy people across ages. This CDR3 has 16 amino acids. Germline lookup yields CDR1 SGHRS and CDR2 YFSETQ. Trimming removed 4 bases from V and 8 bases from J; junction bases left unmatched: 9. Study-wide results and caveats: Diversity of TCR beta correlated strongly with naive T cell percentage. CMV infection status of these donors was not known.

This clonotype showed up just a few times. Its antigen remains unidentified. Then a second PCR, running about 6 to 12 cycles, was carried out with a sample-barcoded 5' primer and a J-beta primer mix. One entry per CDR3 protein, called by TCRdb with MiXCR from the 5' RACE reads. The profile shows roughly 1.7 million distinct CDR3 sequences, 30% to 40% of them singletons. Caucasian individuals from Russia who were healthy and aged 6 to 90 acted as donors. The source is a woman aged 25 to 39 in good health. The sequenced sample was blood. V usage is TRBV5-1 and J usage is TRBJ1-6, with TRBD1 matching 10 bases. CDR3 region: CASSVQTGGTDSPLHF. CDR3 nucleotide sequence: TGCGCCAGCAGCGTACAGACAGGGGGCACGGATTCACCCCTCCACTTT.